A single T cell receptor (beta chain) is shown here with its context. Looked up from germline, CDR1 is SGHRS and CDR2 is YFSETQ. The CDR3 length is 17 residues. With V trimmed by 2 bases and J by 7 bases, 10 bases remained unmatched. As to time point: patch test 1, 2 weeks after DPC sensitization. This sample's treatment: therapeutic diphenylcyclopropenone sensitization with weekly scalp DPC. Staff drew blood before applying each patch test. Alopecia patients deemed DPC-suitable, aged 18 to 70, excluding pregnancy. TCRdb recomputed calls from the RACE reads with MiXCR, one row per CDR3 protein. The sample lists more than 95,000 distinct CDR3 sequences, roughly 12% occurring once. These data originate in a study of human T cells and chemical hapten exposure. Study-level background: Recorded diagnoses among the mostly female patients were alopecia areata, totalis or universalis.

The sequenced sample was whole blood, obtained in connection with sensitization to the hapten diphenylcyclopropenone (DPC). The genes are TRBV5-1 and TRBJ1-6; TRBD1 aligns across 9 bases. This TCR came from a woman between 45 and 60 years old with alopecia areata. Some clones in this sample may be carry-over from other donors' samples. The CDR3 DNA follows: TGCGCCAGCAGCTTCGAACAGGGGGCTCAGTACAATTCACCCCTCCACTTT. Translation: CASSFEQGAQYNSPLHF.